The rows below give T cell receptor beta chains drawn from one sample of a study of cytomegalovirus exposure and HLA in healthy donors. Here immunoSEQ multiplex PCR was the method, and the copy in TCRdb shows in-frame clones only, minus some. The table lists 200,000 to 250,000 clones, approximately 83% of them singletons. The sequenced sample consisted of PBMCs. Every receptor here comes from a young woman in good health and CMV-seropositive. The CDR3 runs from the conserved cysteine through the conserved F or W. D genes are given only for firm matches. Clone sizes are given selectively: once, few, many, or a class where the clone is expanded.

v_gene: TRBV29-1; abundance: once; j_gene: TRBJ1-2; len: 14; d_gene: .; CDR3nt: TGCAGCGTTGAAGATTGGTCCAGGACGGGGGGCTACACCTTC; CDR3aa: CSVEDWSRTGGYTF
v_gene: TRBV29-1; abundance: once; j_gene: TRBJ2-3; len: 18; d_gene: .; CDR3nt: TGCAGCGTTGTCAGGGTTGTAGGGGGAATCACCTCGGGAGATACGCAGTATTTT; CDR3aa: CSVVRVVGGITSGDTQYF
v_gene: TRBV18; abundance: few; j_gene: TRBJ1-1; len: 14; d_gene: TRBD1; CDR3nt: TGTGCCAGCTCACCAGGGACAGGGAACACTGAAGCTTTCTTT; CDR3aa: CASSPGTGNTEAFF
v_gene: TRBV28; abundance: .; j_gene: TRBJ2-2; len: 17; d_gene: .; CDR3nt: TGTGCCAGCAGCGAATTATCCCCGGAGGCTAACACCGGGGAGCTGTTTTTT; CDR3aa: CASSELSPEANTGELFF
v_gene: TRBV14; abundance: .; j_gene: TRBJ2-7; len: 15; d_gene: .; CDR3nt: TGTGCCAGCAGCGCGGGGACCGGTGGATTTTACGAGCAGTACTTC; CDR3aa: CASSAGTGGFYEQYF
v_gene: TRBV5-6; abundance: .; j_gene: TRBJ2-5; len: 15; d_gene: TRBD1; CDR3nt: TGTGCCAGCAGCTTGGGACAGGGGGGGCAAGAGACCCAGTACTTC; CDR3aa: CASSLGQGGQETQYF
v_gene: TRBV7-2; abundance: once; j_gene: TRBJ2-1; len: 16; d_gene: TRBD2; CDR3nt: TGTGCCAGCAGCCCCGTAGCGGGAGGGCCGGAGAATGAGCAGTTCTTC; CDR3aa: CASSPVAGGPENEQFF
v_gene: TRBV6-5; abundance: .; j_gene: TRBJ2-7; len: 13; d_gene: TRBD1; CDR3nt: TGTGCCAGCAGTTACCTGACAGGGGAAGAGCAGTACTTC; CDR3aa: CASSYLTGEEQYF
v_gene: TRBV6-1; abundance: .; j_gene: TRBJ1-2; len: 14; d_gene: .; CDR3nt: TGTGCCAGCAGTGGTACAGGGAGTCCCTATGGCTACACCTTC; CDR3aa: CASSGTGSPYGYTF
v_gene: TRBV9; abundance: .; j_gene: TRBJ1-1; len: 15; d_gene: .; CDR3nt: TGTGCCAGCAGCGTAGCGGAATCCCCACTCACTGAAGCTTTCTTT; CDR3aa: CASSVAESPLTEAFF
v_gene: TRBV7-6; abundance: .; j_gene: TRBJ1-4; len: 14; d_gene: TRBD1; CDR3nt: TGTGCCAGCAGCTTCGGACAGGGAGATGAAAAACTGTTTTTT; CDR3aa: CASSFGQGDEKLFF
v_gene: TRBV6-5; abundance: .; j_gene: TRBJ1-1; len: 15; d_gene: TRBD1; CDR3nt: TGTGCCAGCAGTTACTCGACAGGGAGGAACACTGAAGCTTTCTTT; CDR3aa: CASSYSTGRNTEAFF
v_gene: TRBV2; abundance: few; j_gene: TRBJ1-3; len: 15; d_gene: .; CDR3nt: TGTGCCAGCAGTGCCGGGGAAGGAGCTGGAAACACCATATATTTT; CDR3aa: CASSAGEGAGNTIYF
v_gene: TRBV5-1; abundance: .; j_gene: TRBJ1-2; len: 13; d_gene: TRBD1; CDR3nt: TGCGCCAGCAGCTTAAGACAGGGGTCCGGCTACACCTTC; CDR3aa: CASSLRQGSGYTF
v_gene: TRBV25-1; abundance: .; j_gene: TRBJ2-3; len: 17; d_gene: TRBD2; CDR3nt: TGTGCCAGCAGTCAATTGACTAGCGGGATAAGCACAGATACGCAGTATTTT; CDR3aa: CASSQLTSGISTDTQYF
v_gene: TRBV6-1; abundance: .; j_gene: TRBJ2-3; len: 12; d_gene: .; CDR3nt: TGTGCCAGCCGGGGTTACACAGATACGCAGTATTTT; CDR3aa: CASRGYTDTQYF
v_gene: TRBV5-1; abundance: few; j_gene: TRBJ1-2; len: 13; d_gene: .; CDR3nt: TGCGCCAGCAGCTTCCCACAGGGAAATGGCTACACCTTC; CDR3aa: CASSFPQGNGYTF
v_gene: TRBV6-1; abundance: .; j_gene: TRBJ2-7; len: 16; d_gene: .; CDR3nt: TGTGCCAGCAGTGAAGGATTGATAGGTTGGGACTACGAGCAGTACTTC; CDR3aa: CASSEGLIGWDYEQYF
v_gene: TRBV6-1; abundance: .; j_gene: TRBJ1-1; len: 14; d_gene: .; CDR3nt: TGTGCCAGCAGTGAAATCGGAGGTCGCGCTGAAGCTTTCTTT; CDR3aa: CASSEIGGRAEAFF
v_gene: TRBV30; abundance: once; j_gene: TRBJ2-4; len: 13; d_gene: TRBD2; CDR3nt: TGTGCCTGGAGCAGCGGGGGGCGGAACATTCAGTACTTC; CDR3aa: CAWSSGGRNIQYF
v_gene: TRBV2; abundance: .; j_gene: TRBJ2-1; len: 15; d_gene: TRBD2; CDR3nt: TGTGTCACAGCTTCGGGGAGGGGTTCCTACAATGAGCAGTTCTTC; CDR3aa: CVTASGRGSYNEQFF
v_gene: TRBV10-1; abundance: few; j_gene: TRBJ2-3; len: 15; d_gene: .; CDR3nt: TGCGCCAGCAGTACAGGGAGAGAGTACACAGATACGCAGTATTTT; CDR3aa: CASSTGREYTDTQYF
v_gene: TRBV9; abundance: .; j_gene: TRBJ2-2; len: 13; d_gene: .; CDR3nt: TGTGCCAGCAGCGTAGACTCTCACGGGGAGCTGTTTTTT; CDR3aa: CASSVDSHGELFF
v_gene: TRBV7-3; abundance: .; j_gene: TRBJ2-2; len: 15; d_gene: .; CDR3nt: TGTGCCAGCAGCTTTGGGACAACGAACACCGGGGAGCTGTTTTTT; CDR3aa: CASSFGTTNTGELFF
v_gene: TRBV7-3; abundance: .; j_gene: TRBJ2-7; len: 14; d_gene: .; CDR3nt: TGTGCCAGCAGCGTCGACGGTAGCTCCTACGAGCAGTACTTC; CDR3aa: CASSVDGSSYEQYF
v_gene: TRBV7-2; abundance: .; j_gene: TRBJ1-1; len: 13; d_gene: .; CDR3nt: TGTGCCAGCAGCGATTATGGGGGTTCTGAAGCTTTCTTT; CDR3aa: CASSDYGGSEAFF
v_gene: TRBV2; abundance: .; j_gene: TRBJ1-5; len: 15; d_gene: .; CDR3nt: TGTGCCAGCAGCTTCCGGGCCCTAAGGGATCAGCCCCAGCATTTT; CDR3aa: CASSFRALRDQPQHF
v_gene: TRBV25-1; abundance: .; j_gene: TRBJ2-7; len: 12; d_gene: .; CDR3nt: TGTGCCAGCAGTGCTACTAGCAGGGAGCAGTACTTC; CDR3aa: CASSATSREQYF
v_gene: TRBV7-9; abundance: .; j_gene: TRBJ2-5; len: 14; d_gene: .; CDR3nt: TGTGCCAGCAGCTTAATAGGGTACGAGGAGACCCAGTACTTC; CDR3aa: CASSLIGYEETQYF
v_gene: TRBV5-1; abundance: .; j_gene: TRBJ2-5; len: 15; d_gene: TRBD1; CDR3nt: TGCGCCAGCAGCTTCACCATCGGACAGGGCAAGACCCAGTACTTC; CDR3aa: CASSFTIGQGKTQYF
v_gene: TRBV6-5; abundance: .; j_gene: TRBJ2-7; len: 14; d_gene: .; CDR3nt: TGTGCCAGCAGTTATCAATCGGGCTCCTACGAGCAGTACTTC; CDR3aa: CASSYQSGSYEQYF